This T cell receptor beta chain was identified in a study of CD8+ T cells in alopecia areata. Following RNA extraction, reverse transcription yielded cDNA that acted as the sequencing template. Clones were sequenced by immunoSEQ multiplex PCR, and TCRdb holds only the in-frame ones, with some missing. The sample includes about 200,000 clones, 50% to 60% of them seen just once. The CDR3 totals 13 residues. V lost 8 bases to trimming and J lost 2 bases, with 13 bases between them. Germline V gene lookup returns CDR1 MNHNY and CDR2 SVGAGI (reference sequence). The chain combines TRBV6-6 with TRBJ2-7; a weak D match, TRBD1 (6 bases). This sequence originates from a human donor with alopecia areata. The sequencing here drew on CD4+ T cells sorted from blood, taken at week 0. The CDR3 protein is CASCLAGAYEQYF. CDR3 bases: TGTGCCAGCTGCCTTGCAGGGGCCTACGAGCAGTACTTC.